This entry lists 9 T cell receptor beta chains sequenced from one sample in a study of CD8+CD57+ T cells in acquired aplastic anemia. Previously, flow cytometry had revealed CD8+CD57+ cell expansion in the patients chosen for sequencing. Profiling that covered TCR beta VDJ and CDR3 relied on genomic DNA as its template. Each CDR3 protein is one row after TCRdb ran MiXCR on the reads. This table holds under 500,000 distinct CDR3 sequences, around 33% found once. The sequenced sample consisted of sorted CD4+, CD8+, or CD8+CD57+ T cells (not recorded which) from PBMCs. The receptors were gathered from a human donor with aplastic anemia.

This clonotype was recorded many times. CDR3 nucleotides: TGTGCCAGCATGGTAGCGGGCGGAGCCTACGAGCAGTACTTC. Protein: CASMVAGGAYEQYF. This rearrangement joins TRBV27 to TRBJ2-7; 7 positions match TRBD2. Germline trimming cut 7 bases from V and 2 bases from J; bases unmatched to any gene: 8. Germline V CDR1 and CDR2: MNHEY, SMNVEV (reference sequence). The CDR3 loop spans 14 amino acids.

This clonotype was recorded a few times. The chain recombines TRBV27 with TRBJ1-3; D uncertain. Per the germline V gene, CDR1 is MNHEY and CDR2 is SMNVEV (reference sequence). The CDR3 spans 14 residues. V was cut by 3 bases and J by 0 bases, with 6 bases left in between. The DNA of the CDR3 is TGTGCCAGCAGTTTTTCCCACTCTGGAAACACCATATATTTT. The encoded protein is CASSFSHSGNTIYF.

This clonotype has only a few counts. The chain combines TRBV20-1 with TRBJ2-2; weak D call: TRBD1 (5 bases). V lost 8 bases and J 8 bases, leaving 12 bases between the germline ends. The germline gives CDR1 DFQATT, CDR2 SNEGSKA (reference sequence). The CDR3 runs to 11 residues. DNA for the CDR3: TGCAGTTCTTCGTACAGGGGGGAGCTGTTTTTT. Its translation is CSSSYRGELFF.

The chain is built from TRBV6-5 and TRBJ2-6; D is possibly TRBD1 or TRBD2 (5 bases each). The length of the CDR3 is 16 residues. The germline gives CDR1 MNHEY, CDR2 SVGAGI. The V end was cut by 4 bases, the J end by 0 bases, with 10 bases between. This CDR3 is CASSWDPASGANVLTF. The DNA for the CDR3 is TGTGCCAGCAGTTGGGACCCAGCCTCTGGGGCCAACGTCCTGACTTTC.

This chain connects TRBV7-9 to TRBJ1-5; a weak D match, TRBD1 (5 bases). Trimming shortened V by 7 bases and J by 3 bases, and 13 bases separated the two germline ends. CDR3 length: 14 amino acids. The germline gives CDR1 SEHNR, CDR2 FQNEAQ (reference sequence). This chain's CDR3 is CASKDTGDNQPQHF. Written as DNA, the CDR3 is TGTGCCAGCAAGGATACAGGCGACAATCAGCCCCAGCATTTT.

In this sample, this clonotype turned up a few times. This chain connects TRBV7-2 to TRBJ2-7; 11 bases are a match to TRBD2. The CDR3 is 15 amino acids. Germline loops: CDR1 SGHTA, CDR2 FQGNSA. The J segment lost 6 bases and the V segment lost 2 bases, leaving 6 bases of the junction unmatched. The CDR3 protein is CASSLPGLAGGEQYF. Written as DNA, the CDR3 is TGTGCCAGCAGCTTACCCGGGCTAGCGGGAGGCGAGCAGTACTTC.

This clonotype was picked up many times. The chain has TRBV7-9 and TRBJ1-2, with TRBD1 identical over 8 bases. The CDR3 covers 16 residues. The germline CDR1 and CDR2 sequences are SEHNR and FQNEAQ (reference sequence). The V segment lost 5 bases and the J segment 3 bases; nucleotides outside the gene matches: 11. In DNA, the CDR3 is TGTGCCAGCAGCAAGGACAGGGACGGATCGTACTATGGCTACACCTTC. Protein sequence: CASSKDRDGSYYGYTF. Looking up the rest from reference TRBV7-9 and TRBJ1-2 gives the full variable domain: DTGVSQNPRHKITKRGQNVTFRCDPISEHNRLYWYRQTLGQGPEFLTYFQNEAQLEKSRLLSDRFSAERPKGSFSTLEIQRTEQGDSAMYLCASSKDRDGSYYGYTFGSGTRLTVV.

Here the CDR3 reads CASSVGVSGWRTDTQYF. Here the CDR3 DNA reads TGTGCCAGCAGCGTAGGGGTTAGCGGGTGGCGCACAGATACGCAGTATTTT. The gene calls are TRBV25-1 and TRBJ2-3; 7 bases match TRBD2. Germline V lookup: CDR1 MGHDK, CDR2 SYGVNS. The ends lost 6 bases at V and 1 base at J; junction bases unmatched: 13. This CDR3 region has 17 residues. Together with reference TRBV25-1 and TRBJ2-3, the CDR3 gives the full variable domain: EADIYQTPRYLVIGTGKKITLECSQTMGHDKMYWYQQDPGMELHLIHYSYGVNSTEKGDLSSESTVSRIRTEHFPLTLESARPSHTSQYLCASSVGVSGWRTDTQYFGPGTRLTVL.

CDR3 residues: CSARAHTGRANEKLFF. Here the CDR3 DNA reads TGCAGTGCTAGAGCACATACAGGGCGAGCTAATGAAAAACTGTTTTTT. This chain connects TRBV20-1 to TRBJ1-4; tentatively, D is TRBD1 (6 bases). The V end was cut by 1 base, the J end by 3 bases, with 15 bases between. The CDR3 is made up of 16 amino acids. Looked up from germline, CDR1 is DFQATT and CDR2 is SNEGSKA (reference sequence).